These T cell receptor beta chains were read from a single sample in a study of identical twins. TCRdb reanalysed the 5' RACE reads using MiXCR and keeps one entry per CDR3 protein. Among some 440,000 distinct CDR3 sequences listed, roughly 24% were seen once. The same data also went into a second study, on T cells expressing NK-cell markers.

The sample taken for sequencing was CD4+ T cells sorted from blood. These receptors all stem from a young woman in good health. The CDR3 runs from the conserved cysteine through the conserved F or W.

CDR3: CATSRDPGGSYEQYF
V: TRBV15
J: TRBJ2-7

CDR3: CASSWGHFNEQFF
V: TRBV5-6
J: TRBJ2-1

CDR3: CSATGQGGQPQHF
V: TRBV20-1
J: TRBJ1-5

CDR3: CASSTRRTEAFF
V: TRBV6-5
J: TRBJ1-1

CDR3: CASRLTGDNQPQHF
V: TRBV12-3/TRBV12-4
J: TRBJ1-5

CDR3: CASSDGASGSYEQYF
V: TRBV10-1
J: TRBJ2-7

CDR3: CASSQDINSGHNEQFF
V: TRBV4-1
J: TRBJ2-1

CDR3: CASSVGRGEQFF
V: TRBV9
J: TRBJ2-1

CDR3: CAISGSLDQETQYF
V: TRBV10-3
J: TRBJ2-5

CDR3: CASRFGLSNTGELFF
V: TRBV6-2/TRBV6-3
J: TRBJ2-2

CDR3: CSVSMGPITDTQYF
V: TRBV29-1
J: TRBJ2-3

CDR3: CASSSGTSGRGETYEQYF
V: TRBV11-2
J: TRBJ2-7

CDR3: CASSYDGQGNSPLHF
V: TRBV6-5
J: TRBJ1-6

CDR3: CSAQGRRTEAFF
V: TRBV20-1
J: TRBJ1-1

CDR3: CASSLEPGRTYEQYF
V: TRBV11-2
J: TRBJ2-7

CDR3: CSANVQGSYEQYF
V: TRBV20-1
J: TRBJ2-7

CDR3: CASSLVNPNTEAFF
V: TRBV27
J: TRBJ1-1

CDR3: CASSPTSFSYEQYF
V: TRBV9
J: TRBJ2-7

CDR3: CAGRIEGGEQFF
V: TRBV2
J: TRBJ2-1

CDR3: CASRADSAGFSYGYTF
V: TRBV5-1
J: TRBJ1-2

CDR3: CATSREGRPSYQETQYF
V: TRBV15
J: TRBJ2-5

CDR3: CSAIPGLAGLYEQYF
V: TRBV20-1
J: TRBJ2-7

CDR3: CASRDSDNEQFF
V: TRBV5-1
J: TRBJ2-1

CDR3: CASSFDRANTEAFF
V: TRBV7-2
J: TRBJ1-1

CDR3: CSAPLNNNEQFF
V: TRBV20-1
J: TRBJ2-1

CDR3: CASSHWDSYGYTF
V: TRBV3-1
J: TRBJ1-2

CDR3: CASSPWTSGRFQETQYF
V: TRBV3-1
J: TRBJ2-5

CDR3: CASSFPSGRGQETQYF
V: TRBV12-3/TRBV12-4
J: TRBJ2-5

CDR3: CASSHPGTGDGYTF
V: TRBV3-1
J: TRBJ1-2

CDR3: CASSQTRLNTGELFF
V: TRBV7-8
J: TRBJ2-2

CDR3: CSVEEAETYEKLFF
V: TRBV29-1
J: TRBJ1-4

CDR3: CASSTPYRAWGNTIYF
V: TRBV12-3/TRBV12-4
J: TRBJ1-3

CDR3: CSVSGRGERETQYF
V: TRBV29-1
J: TRBJ2-5

CDR3: CSYQQGEIYNEQFF
V: TRBV29-1
J: TRBJ2-1

CDR3: CASSRHSSEAFF
V: TRBV7-8
J: TRBJ1-1

CDR3: CATSSPAGDGKLFF
V: TRBV15
J: TRBJ1-4

CDR3: CASSHGQPDVETQYF
V: TRBV18
J: TRBJ2-5

CDR3: CASRSAYGRTPETQYF
V: TRBV5-1
J: TRBJ2-5

CDR3: CASSLGPIARSGNTIYF
V: TRBV12-3/TRBV12-4
J: TRBJ1-3

CDR3: CASLSGTGFRNTEAFF
V: TRBV5-6
J: TRBJ1-1

CDR3: CSARVIRGQYYNEQFF
V: TRBV20-1
J: TRBJ2-1

CDR3: CASSAGFNYGYTF
V: TRBV2
J: TRBJ1-2